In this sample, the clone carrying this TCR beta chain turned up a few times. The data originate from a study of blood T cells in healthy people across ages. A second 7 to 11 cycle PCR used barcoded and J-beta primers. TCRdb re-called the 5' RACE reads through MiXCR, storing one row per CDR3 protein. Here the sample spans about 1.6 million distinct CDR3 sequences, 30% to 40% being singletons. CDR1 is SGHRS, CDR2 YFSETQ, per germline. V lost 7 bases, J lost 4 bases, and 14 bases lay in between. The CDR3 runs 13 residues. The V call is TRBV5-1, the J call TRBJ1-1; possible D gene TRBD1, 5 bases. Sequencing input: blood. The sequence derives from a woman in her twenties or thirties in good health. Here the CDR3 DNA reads TGCGCCAGCGCCGACCAGGGAGGCACTGAAGCTTTCTTT. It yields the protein CASADQGGTEAFF.